What follows are 24 T cell receptor beta chains derived from one specimen sequenced in a study of human T cells and chemical hapten exposure. One entry per CDR3 protein, called by TCRdb with MiXCR from the RACE reads. The sample records roughly 260,000 distinct CDR3 sequences, 7% to 10% being singletons. The sample's time point: pre-sensitization, week 0. Treatment of the sample: therapeutic diphenylcyclopropenone sensitization with weekly scalp DPC. Sequences were derived from whole blood, sampled in connection with sensitization to the hapten diphenylcyclopropenone (DPC). These receptors originate from a woman in her thirties or forties with alopecia areata. Some clones in this sample may be carry-over from other donors' samples.

V is TRBV29-1 and J is TRBJ2-3; the D is unclear. Trimming cost V 7 bases and J 3 bases, with 11 bases left between them. Germline loops: CDR1 SQVTM, CDR2 ANQGSEA. This CDR3 is built from 12 residues. The CDR3 DNA sequence: TGCAGCGCCACCCTCGGGACAGATACGCAGTATTTT. It translates to CSATLGTDTQYF.

In its sample, this clonotype was seen many times. V and J are TRBV29-1 and TRBJ1-1, with TRBD1 matching 7 bases. J lost 1 base, V lost 4 bases, and 3 bases had no gene match. The CDR3 has 13 residues. From germline, CDR1 is SQVTM and CDR2 ANQGSEA. The CDR3 sequence is CSVAGTANTEAFF. Here the CDR3 DNA reads TGCAGCGTTGCTGGGACAGCGAACACTGAAGCTTTCTTT.

This clonotype has just a few counts. This chain links TRBV5-5 with TRBJ1-2, with a tentative D call TRBD1 (5 bases). Per the germline V gene, CDR1 is SGHKS and CDR2 is YYEKEE (reference sequence). V lost 2 bases to trimming and J lost 4 bases, with 12 bases between them. The CDR3 totals 14 residues. This CDR3 reads CASSFQPGSYGYTF. The CDR3, as DNA: TGTGCCAGCAGCTTCCAGCCAGGGAGCTATGGCTACACCTTC. Based on the CDR3 plus reference TRBV5-5 and TRBJ1-2, the full variable domain is DAGVTQSPTHLIKTRGQQVTLRCSPISGHKSVSWYQQVLGQGPQFIFQYYEKEERGRGNFPDRFSARQFPNYSSELNVNALLLGDSALYLCASSFQPGSYGYTFGSGTRLTVV.

This chain uses TRBV7-9 with TRBJ2-7; no clear D gene. With 3 bases removed from V and 2 bases from J, the gap between germline ends came to 11 bases. The length of the CDR3 is 14 residues. Germline loops: CDR1 SEHNR, CDR2 FQNEAQ (reference sequence). The CDR3 DNA reads TGTGCCAGCAGCTTGGTCTCGAAAACCTACGAGCAGTACTTC. This sequence encodes CASSLVSKTYEQYF.

This clonotype was recorded a few times. The V call is TRBV7-9, the J call TRBJ2-7, with unresolved D. V was clipped by 1 base and J by 2 bases, with 9 bases between them. Germline V lookup: CDR1 SEHNR, CDR2 FQNEAQ (reference sequence). There are 14 residues in the CDR3. The CDR3 region has the DNA TGTGCCAGCAGCTTAGACCTTGAGCCCTACGAGCAGTACTTC. Protein: CASSLDLEPYEQYF.

This clonotype was seen a single time. This chain joins TRBV20-1 and TRBJ1-1; D is perhaps TRBD1 (6 bases). Germline values: CDR1 DFQATT, CDR2 SNEGSKA (reference sequence). The CDR3 totals 13 residues. The V gene lost 2 bases and the J gene lost 11 bases, with 18 bases spanning the gap. The CDR3 nucleotides are TGCAGTGCTAGACACACTACCCAGAGGGGGGCTTTCTTT. Translated: CSARHTTQRGAFF.

The rearrangement links TRBV20-1 to TRBJ2-4; D may be TRBD1 (5 bases). V was cut by 5 bases and J by 4 bases, with 12 bases left in between. The CDR3 has 13 residues. Germline values: CDR1 DFQATT, CDR2 SNEGSKA (reference sequence). In DNA form, the CDR3 reads TGCAGTGCTCGGACATGCCGAAAAAACATTCAGTACTTC. This translates into CSARTCRKNIQYF.

The chain carries TRBV5-4 and TRBJ2-3; D remains ambiguous. V shed 2 bases and J shed 4 bases, with 5 bases lying between them. There are 12 residues in the CDR3. Per germline, CDR1 SGHNT and CDR2 YYREEE (reference sequence). Written as DNA, the CDR3 is TGTGCCAGCAGCTTCTTCCCAGATACGCAGTATTTT. Protein sequence: CASSFFPDTQYF.

This clonotype has a handful of counts. This chain uses TRBV6-5 with TRBJ2-2; D not certain. CDR1 is MNHEY and CDR2 is SVGAGI in the germline V gene. Trimming stripped 5 bases from V and 4 bases from J, with 14 bases between. CDR3 length equals 15 residues. CDR3 in amino acids: CASSTGLRSTGELFF. The CDR3 DNA sequence: TGTGCCAGCAGTACCGGGCTACGATCCACCGGGGAGCTGTTTTTT.

This clonotype was detected many times. V gene TRBV4-1 combines with J gene TRBJ2-7, with 12 positions matching TRBD2. The CDR3 extends over 15 amino acids. CDR1 MGHRA and CDR2 YSYEKL come from the germline V gene. Unmatched junction bases numbered 7, after V lost 5 bases and J lost 5 bases. DNA for the CDR3: TGCGCCAGCAGCTTAGGACTAGCGGGAACAAACGAGCAGTACTTC. It is translated as CASSLGLAGTNEQYF.

This rearrangement joins TRBV20-1 to TRBJ2-1; weak D call: TRBD2 (7 bases). CDR3 length equals 17 residues. Trimming removed 5 bases from V and 1 base from J, with 21 bases in between. The germline gives CDR1 DFQATT, CDR2 SNEGSKA (reference sequence). The CDR3 protein is CSALLGAGESSYNEQFF. The DNA for the CDR3 is TGCAGTGCTCTCCTGGGGGCGGGAGAGTCATCCTACAATGAGCAGTTCTTC.

This clonotype was observed a handful of times. The V call is TRBV24-1, the J call TRBJ2-5; 16 bases fit TRBD2. J was trimmed by 5 bases and V by 4 bases; bases with no gene match: 6. This CDR3 has 17 amino acids. In germline, CDR1 is KGHDR, CDR2 SFDVKD. CDR3 bases: TGTGCCACCAGTGACCAGGGACTAGCGGGAGGGCCGGAGACCCAGTACTTC. Its protein product is CATSDQGLAGGPETQYF.

The chain carries TRBV5-1 and TRBJ1-1; 7 positions agree with TRBD1. The ends lost 0 bases at V and 0 bases at J; junction bases unmatched: 5. CDR1 and CDR2 (germline): SGHRS, YFSETQ. The CDR3 has 16 amino acids. In DNA, the CDR3 is TGCGCCAGCAGCTTGGAACCCGGGACAGTGAACACTGAAGCTTTCTTT. The encoded protein is CASSLEPGTVNTEAFF.

The chain has TRBV6-5 and TRBJ2-3; 8 bases map to TRBD2. V was clipped by 7 bases and J by 5 bases; unmatched bases: 8. The CDR3 is made up of 14 amino acids. The germline V gene encodes CDR1 MNHEY and CDR2 SVGAGI. CDR3 protein: CASKALAGGDTQYF. The CDR3 region has the DNA TGTGCCAGCAAGGCGTTGGCGGGGGGAGATACGCAGTATTTT.

The gene calls are TRBV3-1 and TRBJ2-1, with D possibly matching TRBD1 (6 bases). V gave up 1 base and J gave up 6 bases, with 25 bases separating them. Germline V lookup: CDR1 LGHDT, CDR2 YNNKEL (reference sequence). This CDR3 spans 19 amino acids. CDR3 amino acids: CASSQVITPGHQTGNEQFF. The CDR3 DNA sequence: TGTGCCAGCAGCCAAGTAATTACCCCGGGACACCAAACGGGCAATGAGCAGTTCTTC.

This clonotype showed up just a few times. The chain combines TRBV24-1 with TRBJ2-2; tentative D call: TRBD2 (6 bases). This CDR3 has 18 residues. The ends were cut back, 6 bases at V and 5 bases at J, with 24 bases in the middle. CDR1 is KGHDR, CDR2 SFDVKD, per germline. The CDR3 reads CATSSQTAGTLTTGELFF. CDR3 coding DNA: TGTGCCACCAGTTCCCAGACCGCGGGGACCCTGACTACCGGGGAGCTGTTTTTT.

This clonotype was found a few times. This chain joins TRBV20-1 and TRBJ2-5; 11 bases align to TRBD2. CDR3 size: 14 residues. The trim removed 5 bases at V and 5 bases at J, leaving 7 bases unmatched. Germline lookup yields CDR1 DFQATT and CDR2 SNEGSKA (reference sequence). CDR3 in DNA: TGCAGTGCTTCCGAACTAGCGGGAGTGGAGACCCAGTACTTC. It encodes CSASELAGVETQYF.

Many counts were recorded for this clonotype. The chain couples TRBV7-9 to TRBJ1-1; the D is unclear. CDR3 length equals 20 residues. V was pared by 2 bases and J by 2 bases, with 27 bases between. CDR1 and CDR2 from the germline V gene are SEHNR and FQNEAQ (reference sequence). The CDR3 coding sequence is TGTGCCAGCAGCTTAATGTGGTTGGCGGGGAGGGCCCGGGGAAACACTGAAGCTTTCTTT. Translated: CASSLMWLAGRARGNTEAFF.

This clonotype was seen only a few times. The chain has TRBV2 and TRBJ2-3; no reliable D call. CDR3 size: 14 residues. The V and J ends lost 7 bases and 0 bases respectively, with 11 bases between them. CDR1 is SNHLY, CDR2 FYNNEI, per germline. CDR3 sequence (DNA): TGTGCCAGCAAAAGGGCTACGAGCACAGATACGCAGTATTTT. Translated: CASKRATSTDTQYF.

This clonotype occurred a few times. This rearrangement joins TRBV7-3 to TRBJ2-5, with 12 bases aligning to TRBD2. This CDR3 contains 13 residues. Germline trimming cut 9 bases from V and 2 bases from J; bases unmatched to any gene: 1. Germline V gene lookup returns CDR1 SGHTA and CDR2 FQGTGA. CDR3 in amino acids: CASGLAGQETQYF. DNA for the CDR3: TGTGCCAGTGGACTAGCGGGGCAAGAGACCCAGTACTTC.

The V call is TRBV12-3 or TRBV12-4, the J call TRBJ2-1; possibly TRBD2 for D (5 bases). Trimming took off 5 bases at V and 3 bases at J, with 14 bases between the two ends. The CDR3 loop spans 15 amino acids. The DNA of the CDR3 is TGTGCCAGCAGTCAATCTGACGGGAACTACAATGAGCAGTTCTTC. Residues: CASSQSDGNYNEQFF.

In its sample, this clonotype was seen many times. The rearrangement joins TRBV20-1 to TRBJ2-7; 10 bases are shared with TRBD2. The CDR3 spans 15 residues. Per germline, CDR1 DFQATT and CDR2 SNEGSKA (reference sequence). Trimming removed 5 bases from V and 5 bases from J; junction bases left unmatched: 12. The CDR3 nucleotides read TGCAGTGCTTACCCCTATAGCGGGAGGATCCACGAGCAGTACTTC. Its translation is CSAYPYSGRIHEQYF.

This clonotype was counted only a few times. The rearrangement joins TRBV5-6 to TRBJ1-5, with 7 bases aligning to TRBD1. V gave up 3 bases and J gave up 3 bases; unmatched junction bases: 9. CDR1 and CDR2 (germline): SGHDT, YYEEEE. CDR3 length: 16 amino acids. The CDR3 region has the DNA TGTGCCAGCAGCTCTACAGGGGTGAGGGCCAATCAGCCCCAGCATTTT. Amino acid sequence: CASSSTGVRANQPQHF.

V gene TRBV4-2 combines with J gene TRBJ2-3; possible D gene TRBD2, 6 bases. V was pared by 0 bases and J by 8 bases, with 12 bases between. Germline assignment: CDR1 LGHNA and CDR2 YNFKEQ. The CDR3 extends over 14 amino acids. CDR3 sequence: CASSQEGRELTQYF. For the CDR3, the DNA is TGTGCCAGCAGCCAAGAGGGTCGGGAGCTTACGCAGTATTTT.